The present T cell receptor beta chain was sequenced within a study of blood T cells in healthy people across ages. The table lists this clonotype with a few counts. Given a much more abundant clone one base away, this may be a read error. The CDR3 contains 15 residues. Between the trimmed V and J ends, which lost 8 bases and 0 bases, there was a span of 17 bases. The authors ran a second PCR of roughly 7 to 11 cycles using a sample-barcoded 5' primer and a J-beta primer mix. TCRdb reanalysed the 5' RACE reads using MiXCR and keeps one entry per CDR3 protein. The sample consists of hundreds of thousands of distinct CDR3 sequences, 25% to 30% of them appearing once. Per sample, at least 5.5 micrograms of total RNA were extracted.

Sequencing used blood. The chain uses TRBV12-3 or TRBV12-4 and TRBJ2-7; the D is unclear. The origin of this receptor is an elderly woman in good health. The CDR3 protein is CASGLPGRNSYEQYF. CDR3 nucleotides: TGTGCCAGCGGCCTGCCGGGCAGGAACTCCTACGAGCAGTACTTC.